The clone carrying this T cell receptor beta chain was seen ten or more times. TCRdb passed the 5' RACE reads through MiXCR, listing each CDR3 protein once. The profile shows roughly 48,000 distinct CDR3 sequences, approximately 12% of them singletons. The data were obtained in a study of neurological immune-mediated disorders. The time point was: longitudinal time-point 3. Germline-derived CDR1 and CDR2 are MDHEN and SYDVKM. This CDR3 is 13 amino acids long. Trimming removed 6 bases at V and 0 bases at J, with 8 bases between. The specimen sequenced was PBMCs. The chain joins TRBV28 to TRBJ1-2; D may be TRBD1 (6 bases). The receptor's source is a male donor with HTLV-1-associated myelopathy (HAM/TSP). CDR3 DNA sequence: TGTGCCAGCAGGGACAGTGCTAACTATGGCTACACCTTC. This translates into CASRDSANYGYTF.